The entry that follows covers one T cell receptor (beta chain) sequence. The sample comes from a study of shared clonotypes between healthy human individuals. Libraries were prepared by immunoSEQ multiplex PCR; TCRdb keeps only in-frame clonotypes and omits some of them. The sample holds some 2,100,000 clones, approximately 96% seen once. The CDR3 length is 21 residues. J was trimmed by 5 bases and V by 2 bases; bases with no gene match: 18. The germline CDR1 and CDR2 sequences are SNHLY and FYNNEI. Sequencing was done on a sample of naive CD4+ T cells sorted from blood. The subset: CD45RA+ positively selected. The receptor comes from a man younger than 35 in good health. This chain uses TRBV2 with TRBJ1-4; the match to TRBD1 covers 12 bases. CDR3 in amino acids: CASSEIKMGQGAKAKNEKLFF. The DNA of the CDR3 is TGTGCCAGCAGTGAAATTAAAATGGGACAGGGGGCAAAGGCCAAAAATGAAAAACTGTTTTTT.